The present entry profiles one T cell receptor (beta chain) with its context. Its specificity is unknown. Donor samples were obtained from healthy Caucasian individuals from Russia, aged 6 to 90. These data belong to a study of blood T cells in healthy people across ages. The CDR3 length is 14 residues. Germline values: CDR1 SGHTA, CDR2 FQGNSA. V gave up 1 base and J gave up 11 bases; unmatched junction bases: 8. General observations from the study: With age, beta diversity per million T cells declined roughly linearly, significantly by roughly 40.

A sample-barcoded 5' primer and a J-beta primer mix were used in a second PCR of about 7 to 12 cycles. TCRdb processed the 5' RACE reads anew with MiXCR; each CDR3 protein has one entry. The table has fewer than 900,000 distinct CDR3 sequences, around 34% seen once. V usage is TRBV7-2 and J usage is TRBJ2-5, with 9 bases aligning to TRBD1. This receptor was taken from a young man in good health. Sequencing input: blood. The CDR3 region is CASSLVGQGNEQYF. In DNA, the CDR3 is TGTGCCAGCAGCTTAGTTGGACAGGGGAATGAGCAGTACTTC.